What follows is one T cell receptor beta chain and its context. The antigen remains undetermined. TCRdb reprocessed the reads via MiXCR and lists one record per CDR3 protein. The profile covers approximately 1,000,000 distinct CDR3 sequences, with around 30% appearing a single time and about an eighth taken by the ten largest. This specimen comes from a study of T cell repertoires in cytomegalovirus infection. Study overall: CMV epitopes used comprised recently identified HLA-C-restricted ones and well-studied HLA-B-restricted ones. Overall study findings and caveats: Of the TCR beta families, the public ones yielded a cumulative frequency that identified carriers of CMV plus the relevant HLA. Within the response measured ex vivo, HLA-C-restricted CMV-specific TCR beta clonotypes were dominant.

Germline CDR1 and CDR2: SNHLY and FYNNEI. This CDR3 spans 13 amino acids. With 8 bases removed from V and 4 bases from J, the gap between germline ends came to 12 bases. This receptor was identified in a human donor in good health (CMV status not recorded). Some clones in this sample may be carry-over from other donors' samples. The material sequenced was cultured CD8+ T cells from PBMCs, taken from culture after CMV antigen stimulation. V usage is TRBV2 and J usage is TRBJ1-5; no firm D call. The CDR3 nucleotides read TGTGCCAGCTCAAAACACCCTAATCAGCCCCAGCATTTT. Amino acids: CASSKHPNQPQHF.